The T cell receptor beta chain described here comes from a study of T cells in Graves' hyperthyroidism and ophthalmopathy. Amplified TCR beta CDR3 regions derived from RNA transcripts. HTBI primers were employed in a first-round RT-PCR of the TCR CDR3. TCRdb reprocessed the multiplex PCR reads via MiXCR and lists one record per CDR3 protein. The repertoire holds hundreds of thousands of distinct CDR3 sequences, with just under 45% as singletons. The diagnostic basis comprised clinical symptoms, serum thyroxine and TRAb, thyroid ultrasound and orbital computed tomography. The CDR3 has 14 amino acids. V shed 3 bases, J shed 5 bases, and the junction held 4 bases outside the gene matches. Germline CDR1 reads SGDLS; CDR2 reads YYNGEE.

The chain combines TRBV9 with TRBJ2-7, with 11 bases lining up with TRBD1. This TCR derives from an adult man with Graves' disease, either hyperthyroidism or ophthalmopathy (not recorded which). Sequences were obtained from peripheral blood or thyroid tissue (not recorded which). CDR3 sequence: CASSAWTGGDEQYF. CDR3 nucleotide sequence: TGTGCCAGCAGCGCCTGGACAGGGGGCGACGAGCAGTACTTC.